One sample yielded the 24 T cell receptor beta chains listed below, sequenced in a study of blood T cell repertoires in COVID-19 (dated by TCRdb to about 2020). Library prep was done by the immunoSEQ multiplex PCR assay. TCRdb provides this immuneACCESS table in a form limited to in-frame rearrangements. Some clones are lacking; in checked studies, under half of them reflect an unresolved V gene, and why the rest are absent is not known. The sample records just over 300,000 clones, about nine tenths of which are singletons. Together, the top ten hold about 4.2% of the sample. Input material: PBMCs or T cells enriched from blood (not recorded which). These receptors originate from a man aged 25 to 40 who had recovered from COVID-19.

This clone occurred once. The CDR3 bases are TGTGCCAGCAGTCCAGACAGGCCGAACTCCTACGAGCAGTACTTC. This encodes CASSPDRPNSYEQYF. The rearrangement joins TRBV6-5 to TRBJ2-7; tentative D call: TRBD1 (6 bases). CDR3 length: 15 amino acids. Germline CDR1 is MNHEY and CDR2 is SVGAGI. The V gene lost 5 bases and the J gene lost 0 bases, with 14 bases spanning the gap.

The table lists this clone with a count of one. This chain links TRBV7-2 with TRBJ1-3, with a possible D match to TRBD1 (5 bases). Germline CDR1 is SGHTA and CDR2 is FQGNSA. The CDR3 has 14 residues. Trimming stripped 3 bases from V and 0 bases from J, with 6 bases between. The CDR3 spells CASSLGGSGNTIYF. The DNA for the CDR3 is TGTGCCAGCAGCTTGGGGGGCTCTGGAAACACCATATATTTT.

This chain joins TRBV27 and TRBJ2-1, with TRBD2 matching over 15 bases. Germline CDR1 MNHEY, CDR2 SMNVEV (reference sequence). This CDR3 comprises 17 residues. With 4 bases clipped from V and 2 bases from J, the junction kept 3 bases outside the gene matches. The CDR3 region has the DNA TGTGCCAGCAGTTGGACTAGCGGGGGGGCCACCTACAATGAGCAGTTCTTC. Its protein product is CASSWTSGGATYNEQFF.

The CDR3: CASSYSLPADEQFF. CDR3 nucleotide sequence: TGTGCCAGCAGTTACTCCCTACCTGCTGATGAGCAGTTCTTC. The rearrangement joins TRBV6-5 to TRBJ2-1; D is ambiguous. Germline values: CDR1 MNHEY, CDR2 SVGAGI. V was trimmed by 0 bases and J by 8 bases, leaving 11 bases between them. The CDR3 is 14 amino acids.

This rearrangement joins TRBV6-5 to TRBJ2-1, with D unclear. V lost 2 bases, J lost 4 bases, and 6 bases lay in between. The CDR3 runs to 13 residues. Germline V gene sequence: CDR1 MNHEY, CDR2 SVGAGI. CDR3: CASSYTAYNEQFF. In nucleotides, the CDR3 is TGTGCCAGCAGTTACACAGCTTACAATGAGCAGTTCTTC.

Comments on this clone: At the DNA level, this CDR3 is encoded by other sequences in the same sample as well. The chain is built from TRBV7-9 and TRBJ2-7; D gene unclear. CDR1 SEHNR and CDR2 FQNEAQ come from the germline V gene (reference sequence). This CDR3 has 12 residues. Trimming stripped 5 bases from V and 1 base from J, with 6 bases between. CDR3 in DNA: TGTGCCAGCAGCCTGGAGTCCTACGAGCAGTACTTC. Encoded protein: CASSLESYEQYF.

The chain combines TRBV23-1 with TRBJ2-5, with a weak D call TRBD2 (6 bases). Being an ORF, TRBV23-1 has a function that is uncertain. This CDR3 spans 15 amino acids. Trimming shortened V by 0 bases and J by 5 bases, and 13 bases separated the two germline ends. This CDR3 is CASSQSLGGWETQYF. As DNA, the CDR3 is TGCGCCAGCAGTCAATCTCTGGGGGGATGGGAGACCCAGTACTTC.

The chain recombines TRBV11-3 with TRBJ1-2, with D possibly being TRBD1 (6 bases). CDR1 SGHNT and CDR2 YENEEA come from the germline V gene. Deletions cut 8 bases from V and 0 bases from J, with 13 bases between. The length of the CDR3 is 14 residues. The CDR3 loop reads CASQDEGANYGYTF. For the CDR3, the DNA is TGTGCCAGCCAAGACGAGGGGGCTAACTATGGCTACACCTTC.

The chain employs TRBV3-1 (or the pseudogene TRBV3-2) and TRBJ1-2, with 8 bases that match TRBD1. The germline gives CDR1 LGHDT, CDR2 YNNKEL (reference sequence). There are 14 residues in the CDR3. Unmatched junction bases numbered 10, after V lost 5 bases and J lost 8 bases. The CDR3 here is CASSSDRGAFGYTF. CDR3 coding DNA: TGTGCCAGCAGCTCTGACAGGGGCGCCTTCGGCTACACCTTC.

The gene calls are TRBV10-3 and TRBJ1-2; the match to TRBD1 covers 7 bases. The J segment lost 8 bases and the V segment lost 3 bases, leaving 15 bases of the junction unmatched. In germline, CDR1 is ENHRY, CDR2 SYGVKD. The CDR3 extends over 16 amino acids. For the CDR3, the DNA is TGTGCCATCAGTGAACTAGGGGACAGCCCCCAGCGGGGCTACACCTTC. It codes for CAISELGDSPQRGYTF.

The chain carries TRBV6-5 and TRBJ2-1; D gene unclear. V lost 4 bases and J lost 2, with 3 bases in between. The CDR3 length is 12 residues. Germline lookup yields CDR1 MNHEY and CDR2 SVGAGI. In DNA form, the CDR3 reads TGTGCCAGCAGTTCAGCCTACAATGAGCAGTTCTTC. It translates to CASSSAYNEQFF.

This chain joins TRBV10-3 and TRBJ2-1, with TRBD2 matching over 7 bases. The germline gives CDR1 ENHRY, CDR2 SYGVKD. J gave up 5 bases and V 0 bases, and 7 bases lay outside the gene matches. The CDR3 loop spans 16 amino acids. The CDR3 loop reads CAISESPSGTNNEQFF. CDR3 nucleotides: TGTGCCATCAGTGAGTCACCCAGCGGGACTAACAATGAGCAGTTCTTC.

This chain joins TRBV2 and TRBJ2-7, with 11 nucleotides matching TRBD2. Germline loops: CDR1 SNHLY, CDR2 FYNNEI. This CDR3 spans 15 amino acids. V shed 5 bases and J 2 bases; nucleotides not matched to a gene: 5. The chain's CDR3 is CASSLLLAGAYEQYF. CDR3 nucleotide sequence: TGTGCCAGCAGTCTTCTACTAGCGGGGGCCTACGAGCAGTACTTC. The full variable domain, with the rest looked up from reference TRBV2 and TRBJ2-7, is EPEVTQTPSHQVTQMGQEVILRCVPISNHLYFYWYRQILGQKVEFLVSFYNNEISEKSEIFDDQFSVERPDGSNFTLKIRSTKLEDSAMYFCASSLLLAGAYEQYFGPGTRLTVT.

The CDR3 DNA follows: TGCGCCAGCAGTGGGACCGGACAGGTCATCCGGGAGCTGTTTTTT. Protein sequence: CASSGTGQVIRELFF. The genes are TRBV10-2 and TRBJ2-2; 7 bases align to TRBD1. The V gene's germline CDR1 is WSHSY and CDR2 SAAADI. The CDR3 totals 15 residues. V dropped 4 bases and J dropped 9; count of bases not matched to a gene: 11.

This rearrangement joins TRBV6-5 to TRBJ2-3, with D perhaps matching TRBD1 (6 bases). The germline CDR1 and CDR2 sequences are MNHEY and SVGAGI. V was cut by 5 bases and J by 4 bases, with 16 bases left in between. The CDR3 is 15 amino acids. CDR3 coding DNA: TGTGCCAGCAGTATACAGGGAGACTTCCCAGATACGCAGTATTTT. Protein sequence: CASSIQGDFPDTQYF.

The CDR3 DNA reads TGTGCCAGCGGGCGGCTAGCGATGAGCACAGATACGCAGTATTTT. Translating it yields CASGRLAMSTDTQYF. The chain joins TRBV9 to TRBJ2-3; a possible D gene is TRBD2 (6 bases). Between the trimmed V and J ends, which lost 7 bases and 0 bases, there was a span of 15 bases. This CDR3 comprises 15 residues. The germline V gene has CDR1 SGDLS and CDR2 YYNGEE.

The chain recombines TRBV3-1 (or the pseudogene TRBV3-2) with TRBJ2-2; 10 nucleotides align to TRBD2. The CDR3 totals 17 residues. The V gene's germline CDR1 is LGHDT and CDR2 YNNKEL (reference sequence). V lost 4 bases to trimming and J lost 3 bases; unmatched junction nucleotides: 8. The CDR3 bases are TGTGCCAGCAGCCCCTGGGGGACTAGCGAGCACACCGGGGAGCTGTTTTTT. This codes for CASSPWGTSEHTGELFF.

V usage is TRBV5-1 and J usage is TRBJ2-7, with 8 bases fitting TRBD1. The germline CDR1 and CDR2 sequences are SGHRS and YFSETQ. This CDR3 is built from 15 residues. Unmatched junction bases numbered 12, after V lost 4 bases and J lost 6 bases. CDR3 in DNA: TGCGCCAGCAGCAACCGGGGACAGGCGGGCGGCGAGCAGTACTTC. Translation gives CASSNRGQAGGEQYF.

J is TRBJ1-2 and V is TRBV11-2; D might be TRBD1 (5 bases). Trimming took 3 bases from V and 4 from J, leaving 12 bases between them. The CDR3 is made up of 14 amino acids. Germline-derived CDR1 and CDR2 are SGHAT and FQNNGV. CDR3 in DNA: TGTGCCAGCAGCTTGGCGGGGGACTTCTATGGCTACACCTTC. Its translation: CASSLAGDFYGYTF.

V usage is TRBV5-6 and J usage is TRBJ2-7; 9 bases align to TRBD2. J gave up 6 bases and V 0 bases, and 16 bases lay outside the gene matches. CDR1 SGHDT and CDR2 YYEEEE come from the germline V gene. The CDR3 has 18 residues. The CDR3 coding sequence is TGTGCCAGCAGCTTGGAAGTCTTTGCGGGAGGGCATTCATTCGAGCAGTACTTC. It translates to CASSLEVFAGGHSFEQYF.

This clone was counted a single time. The chain is built from TRBV5-1 and TRBJ2-7; no firm D call. Germline loops: CDR1 SGHRS, CDR2 YFSETQ. The V end was cut by 0 bases, the J end by 3 bases, with 7 bases between. The CDR3 covers 13 residues. DNA for the CDR3: TGCGCCAGCAGCTTGGCTAGAGACTACGAGCAGTACTTC. As protein: CASSLARDYEQYF.

This rearrangement joins TRBV28 to TRBJ1-2, with D unresolved. Germline-derived CDR1 and CDR2 are MDHEN and SYDVKM. This CDR3 is 11 amino acids long. V was clipped by 2 bases and J by 8 bases, with 6 bases between them. The CDR3 coding sequence is TGTGCCAGCAGTTTAAACGGGGGCTACACCTTC. It codes for CASSLNGGYTF.

V is TRBV20-1 and J is TRBJ2-1; maybe TRBD2 (5 bases). The CDR3 loop spans 13 amino acids. Trimming removed 3 bases from V and 9 bases from J, with 15 bases in between. Germline CDR1 is DFQATT and CDR2 is SNEGSKA (reference sequence). This chain's CDR3 is CSASGPSPIEQFF. CDR3 nucleotide sequence: TGCAGTGCTAGTGGGCCTAGCCCCATTGAGCAGTTCTTC.

The gene calls are TRBV9 and TRBJ2-7; TRBD2 matches 7 bases. The CDR3 loop spans 15 amino acids. After removal of 3 bases from V and 1 base from J, the junction contained 7 bases not matched to a gene. Germline CDR1 SGDLS, CDR2 YYNGEE. CDR3 loop: CASSADPSGSYEQYF. CDR3 in DNA: TGTGCCAGCAGCGCAGATCCTAGCGGTTCCTACGAGCAGTACTTC.